A selection of T cell receptor beta chains follows, all from one sample in a study of T cell responses to AZD1222 COVID-19 vaccine. Profiling relied on immunoSEQ multiplex PCR, and the TCRdb table lists in-frame clones only, not all of them. The data show about 150,000 clones, roughly 90% seen once. The sequences come from peripheral blood, collected on day 0 of AZD1222 vaccination. Receptors originate from an adult in good health. Both conserved end residues are part of each CDR3. A D gene is named only where the DNA matches it firmly.

V,D,J,length,DNA,CDR3
TRBV3-1/TRBV3-2,NA,TRBJ1-6,17,TGTGCCAGCAGCCAAGAAAAATACCCCCCCTATAATTCACCCCTCCACTTT,CASSQEKYPPYNSPLHF
TRBV3-1/TRBV3-2,NA,TRBJ2-2,12,TGTGCCAGCGGGTTGAACACCGGGGAGCTGTTTTTT,CASGLNTGELFF
TRBV3-1/TRBV3-2,NA,TRBJ1-6,14,TGTGCCAGCAGCCAACAGACCCCTAATTCACCCCTCCACTTT,CASSQQTPNSPLHF
TRBV7-9,NA,TRBJ2-7,14,TGTGCCAGCAGCTTAACCCCGGGGGCCGGCGAGCAGTACTTC,CASSLTPGAGEQYF
TRBV10-3,TRBD1,TRBJ1-1,18,TGTGCCATCAGTGAGTCGGGGGGAGTAATTCAGGGGGACACTGAAGCTTTCTTT,CAISESGGVIQGDTEAFF
TRBV10-3,TRBD1,TRBJ2-7,13,TGTGCCATCAGTGTACAGGGGATGGGCGAGCAGTACTTC,CAISVQGMGEQYF
TRBV7-9,NA,TRBJ1-5,14,TGTGCCAGCAGCTTGTTTGGGGAGGGTCAGCCCCAGCATTTT,CASSLFGEGQPQHF
TRBV19,NA,TRBJ1-4,14,TGTGCCAGTAGCACCGGGACCTCGGGAGAAAAACTGTTTTTT,CASSTGTSGEKLFF
TRBV7-2,NA,TRBJ1-1,14,TGTGCCAGCAGCCGGAACCGGGCAATCACTGAAGCTTTCTTT,CASSRNRAITEAFF
TRBV28,NA,TRBJ1-6,14,TGTGCCAGCAGGACAGCGTCCTATAATTCACCCCTCCACTTT,CASRTASYNSPLHF
TRBV7-2,NA,TRBJ2-7,15,TGTGCCAGCAGCCTCGGGGGCTCAAGGTCCTACGAGCAGTACTTC,CASSLGGSRSYEQYF
TRBV4-1,TRBD2,TRBJ2-7,14,TGCGCCAGCAGCCTAAGCGGGGCTGGGGGCGAGCAGTACTTC,CASSLSGAGGEQYF
TRBV6-2/TRBV6-3,NA,TRBJ2-7,14,TGTGCCAGCAGCCCCTGGACTAACTCCTACGAGCAGTACTTC,CASSPWTNSYEQYF